Shown below are 15 T cell receptor beta chains from a single sample sequenced in a study of cytomegalovirus exposure and HLA in healthy donors. PCR involved 60 Vbeta and 13 Jbeta primers. Measured with immunoSEQ multiplex PCR; TCRdb has only the in-frame clones, and not every one. Among 130,000 or so clones, approximately 91% were seen once, and the ten largest hold more than 0.5%. Sequencing was performed on PBMCs. Receptors were obtained from a woman in her forties in good health and CMV-seronegative.

This rearrangement joins TRBV7-8 to TRBJ2-1; TRBD2 matches at 13 bases. This CDR3 has 18 amino acids. Germline V gene sequence: CDR1 SGHVS, CDR2 FQNEAQ. V lost 3 bases to trimming and J lost 3 bases; unmatched junction nucleotides: 8. CDR3 DNA sequence: TGTGCCAGCAGCTTTGGACTAGCGGGAGCAACAATCTACAATGAGCAGTTCTTC. This encodes CASSFGLAGATIYNEQFF.

The genes are TRBV7-6 and TRBJ1-1, with D tentatively TRBD1 (6 bases). Deletions cut 3 bases from V and 8 bases from J, with 13 bases between. Germline CDR1 is SGHVS and CDR2 is FNYEAQ. CDR3 length equals 13 residues. This CDR3 reads CASSFSTQGEAFF. Here the CDR3 DNA reads TGTGCCAGCAGCTTCTCTACTCAGGGGGAAGCTTTCTTT.

V is TRBV2 and J is TRBJ2-4; D is undetermined. Germline-derived CDR1 and CDR2 are SNHLY and FYNNEI. CDR3 length equals 13 residues. The V end was cut by 3 bases, the J end by 5 bases, with 8 bases between. CDR3 residues: CASSDGGQNIQYF. The CDR3 DNA reads as TGTGCCAGCAGTGATGGTGGCCAAAACATTCAGTACTTC.

This rearrangement joins TRBV5-6 to TRBJ2-7, with 7 nucleotides matching TRBD2. The CDR3 loop spans 16 amino acids. Germline assignment: CDR1 SGHDT and CDR2 YYEEEE. Trimming at V came to 0 bases and at J to 0 bases, leaving 6 bases not matched to a gene. The CDR3 loop reads CASSLGGGVLSYEQYF. The CDR3 DNA reads as TGTGCCAGCAGCTTGGGGGGAGGGGTACTCTCCTACGAGCAGTACTTC.

The CDR3: CASSPDSYGYTF. The CDR3 nucleotides read TGTGCCAGCAGCCCCGACTCATATGGCTACACCTTC. The chain carries TRBV9 and TRBJ1-2, with D uncertain. The CDR3 has 12 residues. Trimming took 4 bases from V and 5 from J, leaving 9 bases between them. The germline CDR1 and CDR2 sequences are SGDLS and YYNGEE.

The V gene is TRBV5-6, the J gene TRBJ1-1; D is unclear. Looked up from germline, CDR1 is SGHDT and CDR2 is YYEEEE. Trimming cost V 0 bases and J 2 bases, with 5 bases left between them. There are 13 residues in the CDR3. The CDR3 DNA follows: TGTGCCAGCAGCTTGGCAGTAAACACTGAAGCTTTCTTT. Translation gives CASSLAVNTEAFF.

This chain links TRBV2 with TRBJ2-5; D is uncertain. This CDR3 region has 13 residues. V was shortened by 2 bases and J by 5 bases, with 9 bases between the two germline ends. From germline, CDR1 is SNHLY and CDR2 FYNNEI. As DNA, the CDR3 is TGTGCCAGCAGTGAATACGGTCCCGAGACCCAGTACTTC. Translation gives CASSEYGPETQYF.

The J gene is TRBJ2-1, the V gene TRBV28, with D unclear. Deletions cut 3 bases from V and 0 bases from J, with 9 bases between. The CDR3 loop spans 15 amino acids. Germline values: CDR1 MDHEN, CDR2 SYDVKM. Here the CDR3 reads CASSLSLSSYNEQFF. The CDR3 nucleotides read TGTGCCAGCAGTTTGTCGCTGAGCTCCTACAATGAGCAGTTCTTC.

This chain joins TRBV27 and TRBJ2-7; D is possibly TRBD2 (5 bases). There are 12 residues in the CDR3. Germline V lookup: CDR1 MNHEY, CDR2 SMNVEV (reference sequence). The V end was cut by 5 bases, the J end by 4 bases, with 9 bases between. CDR3 sequence reads: CASSPGGYEQYF. The CDR3 region has the DNA TGTGCCAGCAGTCCCGGAGGTTACGAGCAGTACTTC.

CDR3 amino acids: CASSPWAGSSTDTQYF. In nucleotides, the CDR3 is TGTGCCAGCAGCCCCTGGGCTGGCTCTAGCACAGATACGCAGTATTTT. The rearrangement joins TRBV11-2 to TRBJ2-3; D is uncertain. From germline, CDR1 is SGHAT and CDR2 FQNNGV. The ends were cut back, 5 bases at V and 0 bases at J, with 15 bases in the middle. The length of the CDR3 is 16 residues.

The V and J genes are TRBV9 and TRBJ1-1; D is undetermined. This CDR3 has 15 amino acids. From germline, CDR1 is SGDLS and CDR2 YYNGEE. V lost 0 bases to trimming and J lost 1 base, with 10 bases between them. The CDR3 nucleotides are TGTGCCAGCAGCGTAGCCGGCAGGCCGAACACTGAAGCTTTCTTT. The encoded protein is CASSVAGRPNTEAFF.

The chain carries TRBV5-4 and TRBJ2-3, with TRBD1 matching over 10 bases. CDR1 SGHNT and CDR2 YYREEE come from the germline V gene (reference sequence). V shed 3 bases, J shed 3 bases, and the junction held 7 bases outside the gene matches. The CDR3 extends over 16 amino acids. The CDR3 here is CASSSRDRGETDTQYF. The CDR3 nucleotides are TGTGCCAGCAGCTCCCGGGACAGGGGAGAAACAGATACGCAGTATTTT.

V and J are TRBV4-3 and TRBJ1-4; 7 nucleotides agree with TRBD1. V shed 2 bases, J shed 8 bases, and the junction held 17 bases outside the gene matches. CDR3 length equals 18 residues. Germline-derived CDR1 and CDR2 are LGHNA and YSLEER. The CDR3 loop is CASSQLPVGDREGEKLFF. CDR3 DNA: TGCGCCAGCAGCCAACTACCGGTGGGGGACAGAGAAGGGGAAAAACTGTTTTTT.

V usage is TRBV5-1 and J usage is TRBJ2-3; D might be TRBD1 (5 bases). The CDR3 sequence is 14 residues long. Per the germline V gene, CDR1 is SGHRS and CDR2 is YFSETQ. The V end lost 0 bases, the J end lost 6 bases, and 11 bases lay between the germline ends. CDR3 sequence reads: CASSLDQGSDTQYF. CDR3 coding DNA: TGCGCCAGCAGCTTGGACCAGGGTTCGGATACGCAGTATTTT.

The rearrangement uses TRBV13 and TRBJ2-6; possible D gene TRBD2, 5 bases. Germline lookup yields CDR1 PRHDT and CDR2 FYEKMQ (reference sequence). The CDR3 is 15 residues long. V was clipped by 0 bases and J by 2 bases, with 5 bases between them. The CDR3 bases are TGTGCCAGCAGCTTAGGGGGAGCTGGGGCCAACGTCCTGACTTTC. This gives the protein CASSLGGAGANVLTF.